Shown below are 4 T cell receptor beta chains from a single sample sequenced in a study of T cell clusters in autoimmune cytopenias (dated 2019 in TCRdb). Each sample's TRB amplification started from around 260 ng of peripheral blood genomic DNA, which corresponds to some 41,000 genome equivalents. The data were produced on an Illumina MiSeq. TRB rearrangements were amplified by multiplex PCR using a touch-down protocol with TRB-A and TRB-B primer pools mixed in one tube. TCRdb reprocessed the reads and provides one entry for every CDR3 protein sequence; no DNA is given. This sample's records show 7,800 or so distinct CDR3 sequences. The ten top clones hold approximately 4.3% of the sample. What was sequenced was peripheral blood. These receptors all come from a human donor with an autoimmune cytopenia or autoimmune hepatitis (not recorded which).

This clonotype ranks as medium-sized (0.01 to 0.1%) in terms of frequency. This chain links TRBV12-3 or TRBV12-4 with TRBJ1-4. The CDR3 runs to 13 residues. CDR3 region: CASSFLANEKLFF.

Judged by frequency, this clonotype is medium-sized (0.01 to 0.1%). V and J are TRBV20-1 and TRBJ1-1. Germline values: CDR1 DFQATT, CDR2 SNEGSKA (reference sequence). CDR3 length: 13 amino acids. CDR3: CSASRQANTEAFF.

The CDR3 reads CASSFWGLRYNEQFF. The chain recombines TRBV28 with TRBJ2-1; TCRdb indicates TRBD2, and absent DNA this call remains unverified. Germline assignment: CDR1 MDHEN and CDR2 SYDVKM. This CDR3 has 15 residues.

This sequence joins TRBV28 and TRBJ1-5; TCRdb outputs TRBD1, but without DNA this stays unchecked. This CDR3 comprises 15 residues. CDR1 and CDR2 from the germline V gene are MDHEN and SYDVKM. The CDR3 sequence: CASKKWDGLNQPQHF.